This T cell receptor beta chain derives from a study of T cell changes during pregnancy in multiple sclerosis. The method was immunoSEQ multiplex PCR; TCRdb's version includes in-frame clones alone and lacks a portion of them. This sample has around 27,000 clones, with more than 90% found just once. Germline V gene lookup returns CDR1 SQVTM and CDR2 ANQGSEA. Trimming removed 6 bases at V and 6 bases at J, with 14 bases between. The CDR3 has 12 amino acids. The clonotype comes from a female donor with multiple sclerosis, enrolled in a pregnancy study. Material: CD4+ T cells from peripheral blood mononuclear cells, obtained in the first trimester of pregnancy. V and J are TRBV29-1 and TRBJ1-2; weak D call: TRBD1 (5 bases). Here the CDR3 reads CSVLDGGDGYTF. CDR3 in DNA: TGCAGCGTCCTGGACGGGGGAGATGGCTACACCTTC.